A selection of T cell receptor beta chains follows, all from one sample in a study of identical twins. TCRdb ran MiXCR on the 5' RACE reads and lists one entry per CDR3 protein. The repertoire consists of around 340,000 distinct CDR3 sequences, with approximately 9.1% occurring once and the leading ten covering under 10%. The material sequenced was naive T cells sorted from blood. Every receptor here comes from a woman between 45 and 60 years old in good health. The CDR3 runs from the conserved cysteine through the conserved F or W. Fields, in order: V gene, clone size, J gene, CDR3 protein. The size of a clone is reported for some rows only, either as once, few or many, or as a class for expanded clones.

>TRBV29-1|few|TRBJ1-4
CSVGGTAETNEKLFF
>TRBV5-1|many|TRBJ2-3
CASSLAGLDRADTQYF
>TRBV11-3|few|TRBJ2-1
CASSSRDFYNEQFF
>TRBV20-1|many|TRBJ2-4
CSARISGSSKNIQYF
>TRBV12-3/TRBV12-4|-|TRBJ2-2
CASSLVTSGTYTGELFF
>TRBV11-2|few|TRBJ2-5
CASSLDGRVKTQYF
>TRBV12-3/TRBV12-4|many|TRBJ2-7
CASSLSTSGEQYF
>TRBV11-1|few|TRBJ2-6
CASSLGSDSSGANVLTF
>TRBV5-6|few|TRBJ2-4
CASSLAGAGGSGVKNIQYF
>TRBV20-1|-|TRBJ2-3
CSARVGRGRFDTQYF
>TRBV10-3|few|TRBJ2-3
CAIRAPTDTQYF
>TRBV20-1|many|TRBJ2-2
CSASDLCGTGELFF
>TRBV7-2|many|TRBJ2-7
CASSIVQRDYEQYF
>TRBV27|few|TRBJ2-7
CASGRGASYEQYF
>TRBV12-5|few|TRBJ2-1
CASGFKAGSEDNEQFF
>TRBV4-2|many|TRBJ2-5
CASSQGQGNLETQYF
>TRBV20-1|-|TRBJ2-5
CSAKTRETQYF
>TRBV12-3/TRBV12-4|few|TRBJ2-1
CASSLARFGGNEQFF
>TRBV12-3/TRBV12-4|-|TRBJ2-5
CASSLGGRGSETQYF
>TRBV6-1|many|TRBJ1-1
CASIRGEAFF
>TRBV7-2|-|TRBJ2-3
CASSGGGRADTQYF
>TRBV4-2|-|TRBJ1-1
CASSQAGQGSTEAFF
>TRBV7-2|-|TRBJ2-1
CASSSPSGLPEQFF
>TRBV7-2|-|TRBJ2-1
CASSLRDSLYNEQFF
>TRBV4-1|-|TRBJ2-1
CASSQGGLAGSLPYNEQFF
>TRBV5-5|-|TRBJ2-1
CASSASPSDEQFF
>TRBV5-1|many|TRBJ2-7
CASSLGGTYEQYF
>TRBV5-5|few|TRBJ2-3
CASTITDTQYF
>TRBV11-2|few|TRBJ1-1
CASSFSRNTEAFF
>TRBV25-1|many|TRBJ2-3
CASSVRGSADTQYF
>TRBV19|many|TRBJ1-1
CASSDREAFF
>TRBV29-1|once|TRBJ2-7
CSVAFPDEQYF
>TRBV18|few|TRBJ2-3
CASSPPGLAGSDTQYF
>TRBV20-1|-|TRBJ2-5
CSARSGGETQYF
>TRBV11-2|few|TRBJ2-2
CASSPSRSDGELFF
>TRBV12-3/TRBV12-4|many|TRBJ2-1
CASNTVSLSGEQFF